A selection of T cell receptor beta chains follows, all from one sample in a study of identical twins. TCRdb redid the calling of the 5' RACE reads with MiXCR, one entry per CDR3 protein. The sample includes about 280,000 distinct CDR3 sequences, about 8.9% seen only once; the top ten take approximately 2.1%. The same sample was also studied in work on yellow fever vaccine responses in identical twins.

Source material: memory (CD45RO+) T cells sorted from blood. These receptors were obtained from a woman younger than 35 in good health. CDR3s include the opening cysteine and the closing phenylalanine or tryptophan. D genes are given only for firm matches. Size is omitted from some rows. Given values are once, few, many or a class for expanded clones.

J gene	clone size	D gene	V gene	CDR3 DNA	CDR3 protein
TRBJ2-2	-	-	TRBV12-3/TRBV12-4	TGTGCCAGCACCGAGTTCGGGGTTCCGAACACCGGGGAGCTGTTTTTT	CASTEFGVPNTGELFF
TRBJ2-1	many	-	TRBV5-1	TGCGCCAGCAGCACGGATAGTCCCGCCAATGAGCAGTTCTTC	CASSTDSPANEQFF
TRBJ2-6	-	-	TRBV9	TGTGCCAGCAGCGTAGGAGGGTCTGGGGCCAACGTCCTGACTTTC	CASSVGGSGANVLTF
TRBJ1-1	many	TRBD1	TRBV6-1	TGTGCCAGCAGTAAGGGGGCATTAGGGAACACTGAAGCTTTCTTT	CASSKGALGNTEAFF
TRBJ2-3	many	TRBD2	TRBV12-3/TRBV12-4	TGTGCCAGCAGACTAGCGGGGACTAGCACAGATACGCAGTATTTT	CASRLAGTSTDTQYF
TRBJ1-5	few	TRBD1	TRBV6-1	TGTGCCAGCAGTGGCGGACAGGGCGGTAGTCAGCCCCAGCATTTT	CASSGGQGGSQPQHF
TRBJ2-7	many	TRBD1	TRBV6-1	TGTGCCAGCAGCCGTTCGGGACAGAGCTACGAGCAGTACTTC	CASSRSGQSYEQYF
TRBJ1-2	many	-	TRBV5-1	TGCGCCAGCAGCTTGACAGGGCTTGCCTATGGCTACACCTTC	CASSLTGLAYGYTF
TRBJ1-5	-	TRBD1	TRBV3-1	TGTGCCAGCAGCCCCCAGGGACAGGCGAATCAGCCCCAGCATTTT	CASSPQGQANQPQHF
TRBJ2-2	many	-	TRBV6-5	TGTGCCAGCAGCCCCGACACCGGGGAGCTGTTTTTT	CASSPDTGELFF
TRBJ1-4	-	-	TRBV12-3/TRBV12-4	TGTGCCAGCAGTTTAAGAGGGGTTAATGAAAAACTGTTTTTT	CASSLRGVNEKLFF
TRBJ2-6	few	TRBD1	TRBV19	TGTGCCAGTAGTAGCGGACAGGGAAGCTCTGGGGCCAACGTCCTGACTTTC	CASSSGQGSSGANVLTF
TRBJ2-1	few	TRBD2	TRBV10-2	TGCGCCAGCAGGGGGGGAGCTAGCGGGGGCTACAATGAGCAGTTCTTC	CASRGGASGGYNEQFF
TRBJ2-1	few	-	TRBV12-5	TGTGCTAGTGGTTTGGGGCCCCCGACTAGTTACAATGAGCAGTTCTTC	CASGLGPPTSYNEQFF
TRBJ2-1	-	TRBD2	TRBV11-3	TGTGCCAGCAGCTTCGGGATAGCGGGAGGGTTCGGGAATGAGCAGTTCTTC	CASSFGIAGGFGNEQFF
TRBJ2-4	-	TRBD2	TRBV14	TGTGCCAGCAGCCGCGTAGCGGGAGAGGGGAACATTCAGTACTTC	CASSRVAGEGNIQYF
TRBJ2-5	-	-	TRBV15	TGTGCCACCAGCGGAGGGGTCGGGGATGCAGAGACCCAGTACTTC	CATSGGVGDAETQYF
TRBJ2-5	few	-	TRBV18	TGTGCCAGCTCACGGCGTGGCCTGGGTCAAGAGACCCAGTACTTC	CASSRRGLGQETQYF
TRBJ2-1	few	-	TRBV7-6	TGTGCCAGCAGCTTAGATAGTGCGCGAAACAATGAGCAGTTCTTC	CASSLDSARNNEQFF
TRBJ1-2	-	TRBD1	TRBV19	TGTGCCAGTAGTATAGGCACAGGGGGTTCTGGCTACACCTTC	CASSIGTGGSGYTF
TRBJ1-1	-	-	TRBV6-6	TGTGCCAGCAGTTCCCGACCCTCCTTGAACACTGAAGCTTTCTTT	CASSSRPSLNTEAFF
TRBJ2-2	-	-	TRBV20-1	TGCAGTGCTAGAGATCTAAGGCTAGCGACTCTCACCGGGGAGCTGTTTTTT	CSARDLRLATLTGELFF
TRBJ1-5	many	-	TRBV5-1	TGCGCCAGCAGCTTGGATAGTATGGGATCGGCTCAGCCCCAGCATTTT	CASSLDSMGSAQPQHF
TRBJ2-7	-	-	TRBV28	TGTGCCAGCAGTGTTCGAGCTGGCTCCTACGAGCAGTACTTC	CASSVRAGSYEQYF
TRBJ1-3	few	-	TRBV2	TGTGCCAGCAGTGATGACGGGGGCACCATATATTTT	CASSDDGGTIYF
TRBJ2-1	-	TRBD2	TRBV5-5	TGTGCCAGCAGCCCCTGGACTAGCGGGGAAGTACACCTCTTC	CASSPWTSGEVHLF
TRBJ2-1	-	TRBD2	TRBV12-3/TRBV12-4	TGTGCCAGCAGCCCGTCCGGACTAGCGGGATGGAATGAGCAGTTCTTC	CASSPSGLAGWNEQFF
TRBJ1-2	many	TRBD1	TRBV7-8	TGTGCCAGCAGCTTAGGGGTGGGACAGGGGTTATCTTATGGCTACACCTTC	CASSLGVGQGLSYGYTF
TRBJ2-3	few	TRBD2	TRBV12-3/TRBV12-4	TGTGCCAGCAGTTCCGGGACTAGCGGGATTAGCACAGATACGCAGTATTTT	CASSSGTSGISTDTQYF
TRBJ2-1	few	TRBD2	TRBV14	TGTGCCAGCAGCCAAGTAGCGGGGACCTACAATGAGCAGTTCTTC	CASSQVAGTYNEQFF
TRBJ1-6	-	-	TRBV28	TGTGCCAGCAGTAACATCGTCGGACGCCCTAATTCACCCCTCCACTTT	CASSNIVGRPNSPLHF
TRBJ2-1	many	-	TRBV7-8	TGTGCCAGCAGCCCCGACATACACAATGAGCAGTTCTTC	CASSPDIHNEQFF
TRBJ2-3	-	-	TRBV14	TGTGCCAGCAGCCAAGATACCGTCAGCGATACGCAGTATTTT	CASSQDTVSDTQYF
TRBJ2-1	-	TRBD2	TRBV10-3	TGTGCCATCAACCCCGGACTAGCGGGGGGCCCCGTTGAGCAGTTCTTC	CAINPGLAGGPVEQFF
TRBJ2-7	few	-	TRBV27	TGTGCCAGCAGTTCAGGGGGAGGAGGATACGAGCAGTACTTC	CASSSGGGGYEQYF
TRBJ1-5	few	-	TRBV12-3/TRBV12-4	TGTGCCAGCAGTGCCTCGCCGGTCCCTAATGATTTT	CASSASPVPNDF
TRBJ1-5	few	-	TRBV18	TGTGCCAGCTCACCGCCGGGTAGCAATCAGCCCCAGCATTTT	CASSPPGSNQPQHF
TRBJ1-2	-	-	TRBV5-5	TGTGCCAGCAGCTCAGGGAGCCTCTATGGCTACACCTTC	CASSSGSLYGYTF
TRBJ1-2	many	-	TRBV12-3/TRBV12-4	TGTGCCAGCCGTCACTTTCGGGACTATGGCTACACCTTC	CASRHFRDYGYTF
TRBJ2-5	-	TRBD2	TRBV5-5	TGTGCCAGCAGCTGGGGACTAGGAGAGACCCAGTACTTC	CASSWGLGETQYF
TRBJ2-3	few	TRBD1	TRBV29-1	TGCAGCGTGGACAGGGGGCTTAAGACAGATACGCAGTATTTT	CSVDRGLKTDTQYF
TRBJ1-4	few	-	TRBV5-1	TGCGCCAGCAGCGGTGGACAAGAGAATGAAAAACTGTTTTTT	CASSGGQENEKLFF
TRBJ2-1	-	TRBD1	TRBV5-1	TGCGCCAGCAGCTTCCCCGGACAGGGTCGAGGAAATGAGCAGTTCTTC	CASSFPGQGRGNEQFF